This T cell receptor beta chain was identified during a study of cytomegalovirus exposure and HLA in healthy donors. Study-wide background: Previous work identified 95 million to 120 million unique TCR beta sequences from about 200 million T cells. A data release that came early held about 89 million unique TCRs from HLA-typed donors. Study-wide results and caveats: Both high specificity and high sensitivity reportedly marked the classifier's diagnosis of cytomegalovirus status.

Though nominally healthy at sampling, donors likely had unrecorded immune exposures. Comment on this clone: The antigen is undetermined.

CDR1 is KGHSH, CDR2 LQKENI, per germline. The CDR3 covers 17 residues. The ends lost 0 bases at V and 0 bases at J; junction bases unmatched: 4. PCR employed 60 Vbeta and 13 Jbeta primers. Data came from immunoSEQ multiplex PCR; TCRdb stores just in-frame clones and leaves some out. In the table there are 75,000 to 100,000 clones, under 85% of which are singletons. The specimen sequenced was PBMCs. V is TRBV18 and J is TRBJ2-3; 9 bases align to TRBD2. The source is a woman aged 65 to 85 in good health and CMV-seropositive. The CDR3 bases are TGTGCCAGCTCACCACCTGAGCGGGGGGCGAGCACAGATACGCAGTATTTT. Translation gives CASSPPERGASTDTQYF.